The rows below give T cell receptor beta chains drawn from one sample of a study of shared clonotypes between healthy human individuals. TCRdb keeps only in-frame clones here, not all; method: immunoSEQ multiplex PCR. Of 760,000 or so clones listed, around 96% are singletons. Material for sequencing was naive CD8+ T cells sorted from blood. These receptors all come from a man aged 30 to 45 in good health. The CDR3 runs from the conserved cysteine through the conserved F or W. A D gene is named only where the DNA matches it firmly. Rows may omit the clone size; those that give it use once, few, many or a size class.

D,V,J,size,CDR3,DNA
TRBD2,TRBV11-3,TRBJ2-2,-,CASSLELSASGNTGELFF,TGTGCCAGCAGCTTAGAATTGTCGGCTAGCGGAAACACCGGGGAGCTGTTTTTT
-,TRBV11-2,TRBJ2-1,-,CASSFVEYEQFF,TGTGCCAGCAGCTTCGTGGAGTATGAGCAGTTCTTC
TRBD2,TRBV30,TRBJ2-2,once,CAWPGLAGVAGELFF,TGTGCCTGGCCTGGACTAGCGGGAGTAGCCGGGGAGCTGTTTTTT
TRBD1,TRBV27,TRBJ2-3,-,CASTGQGTTDTQYF,TGTGCCAGCACAGGACAGGGTACCACAGATACGCAGTATTTT
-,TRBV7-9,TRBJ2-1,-,CASSLPAKYNEQFF,TGTGCCAGCAGCCTCCCCGCCAAGTACAATGAGCAGTTCTTC
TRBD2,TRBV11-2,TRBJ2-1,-,CASSQESGLASDEQFF,TGTGCCAGCAGCCAGGAATCCGGACTAGCGTCAGATGAGCAGTTCTTC
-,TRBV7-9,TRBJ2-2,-,CASSFTDSVPNTGELFF,TGTGCCAGCAGCTTCACCGACAGCGTCCCGAACACCGGGGAGCTGTTTTTT
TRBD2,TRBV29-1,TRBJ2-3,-,CSVTSGSSAEDTQYF,TGCAGCGTGACTAGCGGGAGTAGTGCCGAAGATACGCAGTATTTT
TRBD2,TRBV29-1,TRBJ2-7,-,CSVYQRESYEQYF,TGCAGCGTATACCAGCGGGAGTCGTACGAGCAGTACTTC
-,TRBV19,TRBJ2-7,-,CASSISRTPSYEQYF,TGTGCCAGTAGTATTAGTAGGACACCCTCCTACGAGCAGTACTTC
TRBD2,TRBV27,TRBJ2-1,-,CASSKSSGSYNEQFF,TGTGCCAGCAGTAAGTCTAGCGGGAGTTATAATGAGCAGTTCTTC
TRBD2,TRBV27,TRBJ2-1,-,CASSPGTSGFYEQFF,TGTGCCAGTTCCCCCGGGACTAGCGGGTTCTATGAGCAGTTCTTC
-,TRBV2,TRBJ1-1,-,CASLGEGPSAFF,TGTGCCAGCTTGGGGGAGGGCCCGTCTGCTTTCTTT
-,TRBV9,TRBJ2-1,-,CASSVAGATIAGNEQFF,TGTGCCAGCAGCGTAGCTGGGGCGACTATAGCAGGCAATGAGCAGTTCTTC
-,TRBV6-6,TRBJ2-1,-,CASSSLDPSGWFF,TGTGCCAGCAGTTCCCTAGACCCCTCGGGATGGTTCTTC
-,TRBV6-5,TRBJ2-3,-,CASSYSGTLSQYF,TGTGCCAGCAGTTACTCAGGGACGCTATCGCAGTATTTT
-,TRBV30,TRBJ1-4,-,CAWSLGGTTNEKLFF,TGTGCCTGGAGTCTAGGGGGTACAACTAATGAAAAACTGTTTTTT
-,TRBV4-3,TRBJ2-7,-,CASSQDGSGYEQYF,TGCGCCAGCAGCCAAGACGGGAGTGGGTACGAGCAGTACTTC